Following are 8 T cell receptor beta chains from one sample sequenced in a study of cytomegalovirus exposure and HLA in healthy donors. 60 Vbeta and 13 Jbeta primers were used in PCR. Assay used: immunoSEQ multiplex PCR; TCRdb lists only in-frame clones, some missing. Here the sample spans under 200,000 clones, 84% being singletons. What was sequenced was PBMCs. These receptor sequences come from a boy between 2 and 10 years old in good health and CMV-seronegative.

The chain couples TRBV6-6 to TRBJ2-1; 8 nucleotides align to TRBD1. CDR1 and CDR2 (germline): MNHNY, SVGAGI (reference sequence). There are 15 residues in the CDR3. Unmatched junction bases numbered 7, after V lost 6 bases and J lost 3 bases. The CDR3 here is CASRHYGQGYNEQFF. The CDR3 DNA reads TGTGCCAGCAGACACTACGGACAGGGCTACAATGAGCAGTTCTTC.

This clone was detected once. This rearrangement joins TRBV10-3 to TRBJ2-3; 14 nucleotides agree with TRBD2. Germline lookup yields CDR1 ENHRY and CDR2 SYGVKD. Losses at the gene ends were 8 bases for V and 6 bases for J; bases not matched to a gene: 1. This CDR3 is 13 amino acids long. The CDR3 reads CAIGTSGSDTQYF. The CDR3 DNA reads as TGTGCCATCGGGACTAGCGGGAGTGATACGCAGTATTTT.

J is TRBJ1-1 and V is TRBV19, with 11 nucleotides matching TRBD1. V dropped 6 bases and J dropped 3; count of bases not matched to a gene: 6. From germline, CDR1 is LNHDA and CDR2 SQIVND (reference sequence). This CDR3 has 15 amino acids. CDR3 residues: CASRERDRGDTEAFF. CDR3 DNA: TGTGCCAGTAGAGAGAGGGACAGGGGGGACACTGAAGCTTTCTTT.

The gene calls are TRBV27 and TRBJ2-7; maybe TRBD1 (6 bases). V lost 5 bases and J 5 bases, leaving 16 bases between the germline ends. The CDR3 is 14 residues long. Germline V lookup: CDR1 MNHEY, CDR2 SMNVEV (reference sequence). The DNA of the CDR3 is TGTGCCAGCAGTCTAGCCAGGGGAATTGACGAGCAGTACTTC. Amino acid sequence: CASSLARGIDEQYF.

The gene calls are TRBV29-1 and TRBJ2-5; 9 bases are a match to TRBD2. CDR3 length equals 13 residues. V dropped 5 bases and J dropped 7; count of bases not matched to a gene: 8. Germline loops: CDR1 SQVTM, CDR2 ANQGSEA. The CDR3: CSVMVAGVGTQYF. CDR3 coding DNA: TGCAGCGTTATGGTAGCGGGAGTAGGGACCCAGTACTTC.

The chain carries TRBV5-1 and TRBJ2-7, with 8 bases fitting TRBD2. The CDR3 covers 15 residues. The J segment lost 3 bases and the V segment lost 4 bases, leaving 9 bases of the junction unmatched. CDR1 and CDR2 (germline): SGHRS, YFSETQ. This CDR3 is CASSPGGRRGYEQYF. In nucleotides, the CDR3 is TGCGCCAGCAGCCCGGGGGGGCGAAGGGGCTACGAGCAGTACTTC. Using reference TRBV5-1 and TRBJ2-7 for the parts outside the CDR3, the full variable domain is KAGVTQTPRYLIKTRGQQVTLSCSPISGHRSVSWYQQTPGQGLQFLFEYFSETQRNKGNFPGRFSGRQFSNSRSEMNVSTLELGDSALYLCASSPGGRRGYEQYFGPGTRLTVT.

The rearrangement links TRBV6-1 to TRBJ2-2; no clear D. Germline CDR1 reads MNHNS; CDR2 reads SASEGT. The CDR3 loop spans 17 amino acids. V shed 4 bases and J shed 6 bases, with 21 bases lying between them. CDR3 loop: CASSANRVQIGPGELFF. The CDR3 DNA reads TGTGCCAGCAGTGCGAACCGGGTCCAGATAGGCCCCGGGGAGCTGTTTTTT.

On this clone itself: Additional DNA sequences in this sample encode the identical CDR3. The chain links TRBV5-1 to TRBJ2-3; 9 bases align to TRBD2. CDR3 length: 14 residues. Germline loops: CDR1 SGHRS, CDR2 YFSETQ. J lost 6 bases, V lost 5 bases, and 7 bases had no gene match. This CDR3 is CASRAGGLTDTQYF. In DNA, the CDR3 is TGCGCCAGCAGAGCGGGAGGACTAACCGATACGCAGTATTTT.